A selection of T cell receptor beta chains follows, all from one sample in a study of shared clonotypes between healthy human individuals. Profiling relied on immunoSEQ multiplex PCR, and the TCRdb table lists in-frame clones only, not all of them. The sample consists of about 1,800,000 clones, roughly 94% of them appearing once. The sequencing input was naive CD8+ T cells sorted from blood. All receptors derive from a man aged 18 to 30 in good health. The CDR3 runs from the conserved cysteine through the conserved F or W. The D gene is left open where the match is weak. Where a row states a size, it is once, few, many or the class of an expanded clone; other rows omit it.

>TRBV27|TRBJ1-5|NA|NA
TGTGCCAGCAGTTGGGGGACTGGCAATCAGCCCCAGCATTTT
CASSWGTGNQPQHF
>TRBV7-9|TRBJ2-3|NA|NA
TGTGCCAGCAGCGACCCCAACAGACGGGGTACGCAGTATTTT
CASSDPNRRGTQYF
>TRBV9|TRBJ2-1|NA|NA
TGTGCCAGCAGCGTAGATGGTCGTTCCTACAATGAGCAGTTCTTC
CASSVDGRSYNEQFF
>TRBV4-3|TRBJ2-7|NA|TRBD1
TGCGCCAGCAGCCAAGATACAGGACAGGGGGCCTACGAGCAGTACTTC
CASSQDTGQGAYEQYF
>TRBV29-1|TRBJ2-7|NA|NA
TGCAGCGTTGAGTTTAGGAACGAGCAGTACTTC
CSVEFRNEQYF
>TRBV4-3|TRBJ1-3|once|NA
TGCGCCAGCAGCCAAGATCTTTGGCCGGAAACTGGAAACACCATATATTTT
CASSQDLWPETGNTIYF
>TRBV27|TRBJ2-3|NA|NA
TGTGCCAGCAGTCCTATAGCGGTTTCTAGCACAGATACGCAGTATTTT
CASSPIAVSSTDTQYF
>TRBV30|TRBJ2-7|NA|TRBD1
TGTGCCTGGAGCCTCCAGGGGGTTTCCTACGAGCAGTACTTC
CAWSLQGVSYEQYF
>TRBV4-2|TRBJ1-1|NA|NA
TGTGCCAGCAGCCCAGATGGAGGAGGGGACACTGAAGCTTTCTTT
CASSPDGGGDTEAFF
>TRBV4-1|TRBJ1-3|NA|NA
TGCGCCAGCAGCCAAGCTGGGGAGGACACCATATATTTT
CASSQAGEDTIYF
>TRBV10-3|TRBJ1-1|NA|NA
TGTGCCATGACAGAGGGGGTGAACACTGAAGCTTTCTTT
CAMTEGVNTEAFF
>TRBV9|TRBJ2-7|NA|NA
TGTGCCAGCAGCGTAGAAGTGGCACTACCCTACGAGCAGTACTTC
CASSVEVALPYEQYF
>TRBV5-5|TRBJ2-7|NA|NA
TGTGCCAGCAGCGGGGACCCAACCTCCTACGAGCAGTACTTC
CASSGDPTSYEQYF
>TRBV14|TRBJ2-7|NA|TRBD2
TGTGCCAGCAGCCCCCTGTTCGGGGGAGGGGATGGAAGGCAGTACTTC
CASSPLFGGGDGRQYF
>TRBV28|TRBJ2-7|NA|NA
TGTGCCAGCAGTTTAAGTGGACCCGCCTACGAGCAGTACTTC
CASSLSGPAYEQYF
>TRBV27|TRBJ2-5|NA|TRBD2
TGTGCCAGCAGTTTATCGGAGCGGGGGGTGGAAGAGACCCAGTACTTC
CASSLSERGVEETQYF
>TRBV4-1|TRBJ1-2|few|NA
TGCGCCAGCAGCCAAGCCAGGTCTACTTATGGCTACACCTTC
CASSQARSTYGYTF
>TRBV10-3|TRBJ1-2|NA|NA
TGTGCCATCAGTGAAGTAGGGGGGGATCGCTACACCTTC
CAISEVGGDRYTF
>TRBV10-3|TRBJ2-7|NA|TRBD2
TGTGCCATTAAGTTGAATAGCGGGGGGAGCTCCTACGAGCAGTACTTC
CAIKLNSGGSSYEQYF
>TRBV7-2|TRBJ2-5|NA|TRBD2
TGTGCCAGCAGCACTGCATTACTAGCGGAAGAACAAGAGACCCAGTACTTC
CASSTALLAEEQETQYF
>TRBV21-1|TRBJ2-7|few|NA
TGTGCCAGCAGCAATCCGGACAGGGCCAACGAGCAGTACTTC
CASSNPDRANEQYF
>TRBV28|TRBJ2-7|once|NA
TGTGCCAGCAGCTCTTTTAGGGGTCCCTACGAGCAGTACTTC
CASSSFRGPYEQYF
>TRBV30|TRBJ2-7|NA|TRBD1
TGTGCCTGGTTCAGGGGGCGCCTTAGCGGCTCCTTCTACGAGCAGTACTTC
CAWFRGRLSGSFYEQYF
>TRBV7-9|TRBJ1-2|NA|TRBD1
TGTGCCAGCAGTAAGGGGGCGGACCTTCCTAACTATGGCTACACCTTC
CASSKGADLPNYGYTF
>TRBV6-5|TRBJ1-6|NA|NA
TGTGCCAGCAGTTACTCATCGGGGGGGGATTCACCCCTCCACTTT
CASSYSSGGDSPLHF
>TRBV11-2|TRBJ2-7|NA|NA
TGTGCCAGCAGACCCGGGGCGCCCTACGAGCAGTACTTC
CASRPGAPYEQYF
>TRBV30|TRBJ1-1|NA|NA
TGTGCCTGGGGGGATGCGAACACTGAAGCTTTCTTT
CAWGDANTEAFF
>TRBV2|TRBJ2-7|NA|NA
TGTGCCAGCAAAGGCGGCTCCTCCTACGAGCAGTACTTC
CASKGGSSYEQYF
>TRBV9|TRBJ2-7|NA|NA
TGTGCCAGCAGCCACGACGGACCCTACGAGCAGTACTTC
CASSHDGPYEQYF
>TRBV6-5|TRBJ2-7|NA|NA
TGTGCCAGCAGTTACTTAGGGATTGGCTACGAGCAGTACTTC
CASSYLGIGYEQYF
>TRBV19|TRBJ1-1|NA|NA
TGTGCCAGTACCATGGGGGGGGGAAACACTGAAGCTTTCTTT
CASTMGGGNTEAFF
>TRBV5-1|TRBJ2-7|NA|TRBD1
TGCGCCAGCAGCTGGACAGGGTACGAGCAGTACTTC
CASSWTGYEQYF
>TRBV7-7|TRBJ2-7|NA|NA
TGTGCTAGCAGCTTAGGTCACCACTACGAGCAGTACTTC
CASSLGHHYEQYF
>TRBV27|TRBJ2-7|NA|NA
TGTGCCAGCAGCGGATCCCTCTACGAGCAGTACTTC
CASSGSLYEQYF
>TRBV28|TRBJ1-1|NA|NA
TGTGCCAGCAGTTCTTATCCAGGGTACACTGAAGCTTTCTTT
CASSSYPGYTEAFF
>TRBV7-9|TRBJ1-2|NA|NA
TGTGCCAGCGCTAGCCCCGATGGCTACACCTTC
CASASPDGYTF
>TRBV11-1|TRBJ2-3|NA|TRBD2
TGTGCCAGCAGCTTAGCTCGGGGGGGCCCGACAGATACGCAGTATTTT
CASSLARGGPTDTQYF
>TRBV28|TRBJ1-1|NA|NA
TGTGCCAGCAGTTTAAGGGGGGTCGCAAGGAACACTGAAGCTTTCTTT
CASSLRGVARNTEAFF
>TRBV4-1|TRBJ2-5|NA|NA
TGCGCCAGCAGCCAAGATTCAAGGGTCGGAGAGACCCAGTACTTC
CASSQDSRVGETQYF
>TRBV28|TRBJ2-7|NA|NA
TGTGCCAGCAGTTTTTCTATATTGGGCTACGAGCAGTACTTC
CASSFSILGYEQYF
>TRBV10-1|TRBJ2-3|NA|NA
TGCGCCAGCAGTGAGGGGGGCCCAGATACGCAGTATTTT
CASSEGGPDTQYF
>TRBV4-3|TRBJ2-7|NA|TRBD1
TGCGCCAGCAGCCCCGGACAGGGGGCTTACGAGCAGTACTTC
CASSPGQGAYEQYF
>TRBV27|TRBJ1-6|NA|NA
TGTGCCAGCAGTTTAGTGGGGTCACCCCTCCACTTT
CASSLVGSPLHF
>TRBV9|TRBJ1-5|NA|NA
TGTGCCAGCAGCGTAGCGGGAGAGGAGCCCCAGCATTTT
CASSVAGEEPQHF
>TRBV30|TRBJ2-1|NA|TRBD1
TGTGCCTGGGTAAAAAAGGGACAGTCCCTGAGGAATGAGCAGTTCTTC
CAWVKKGQSLRNEQFF
>TRBV5-1|TRBJ2-3|NA|NA
TGCGCCAGCAGCTTGGGGGCTTTGGACACAGATACGCAGTATTTT
CASSLGALDTDTQYF
>TRBV2|TRBJ1-4|once|NA
TGTGCCAGCAGTGAAGCGGGGCGGGGAGTGTCGGAAAAACTGTTTTTT
CASSEAGRGVSEKLFF
>TRBV13|TRBJ2-3|once|TRBD2
TGTGCCAGCAGCTGGGGGGGAGATACGCAGTATTTT
CASSWGGDTQYF
>TRBV19|TRBJ2-3|NA|TRBD1
TGTGCCAGTAGTATAACAGGGGCATCAGATACGCAGTATTTT
CASSITGASDTQYF